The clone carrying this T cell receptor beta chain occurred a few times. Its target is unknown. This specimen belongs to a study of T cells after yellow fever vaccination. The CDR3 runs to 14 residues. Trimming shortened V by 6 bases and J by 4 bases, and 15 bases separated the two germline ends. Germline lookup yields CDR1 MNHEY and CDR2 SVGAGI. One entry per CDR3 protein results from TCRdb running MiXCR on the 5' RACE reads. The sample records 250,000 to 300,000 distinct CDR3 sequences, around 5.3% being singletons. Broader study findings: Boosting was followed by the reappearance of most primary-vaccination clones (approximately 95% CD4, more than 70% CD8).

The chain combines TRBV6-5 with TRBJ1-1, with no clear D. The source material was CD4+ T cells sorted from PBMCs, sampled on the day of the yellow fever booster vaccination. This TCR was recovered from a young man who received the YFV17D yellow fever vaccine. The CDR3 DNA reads TGTGCCAGCAGGAGTTTAGGGAGTAGCACTGAAGCTTTCTTT. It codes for CASRSLGSSTEAFF.